The clone carrying this T cell receptor beta chain was observed at least ten times. This record belongs to a study of Graves' ophthalmopathy and Graves' hyperthyroidism. Ophthalmopathy was moderately-to-severely active, CAS at least 3, NOSPECS at least 4, lasting under 3 months. Enrollment excluded any patients with other autoimmune diseases, uncontrolled infections, pregnancy or lactation. TCR beta CDR3 amplification used RNA transcripts. The library came from an HTBI-primed first-round RT-PCR and a second-round multiplex PCR. TCRdb analysed the multiplex PCR reads with MiXCR anew, one entry per CDR3 protein. The sample yields around 660,000 distinct CDR3 sequences, about 41% seen once. V was trimmed by 2 bases and J by 6 bases, leaving 10 bases between them. CDR1 is SEHNR and CDR2 is FQNEAQ in the germline V gene (reference sequence). The CDR3 totals 14 residues.

What was sequenced was peripheral blood. The sequence derives from an adult man with Graves' ophthalmopathy. The chain couples TRBV7-9 to TRBJ2-2; D is possibly TRBD1 (5 bases). In DNA form, the CDR3 reads TGTGCCAGCAGCTTACAGGGATCCTCCGGGGAGCTGTTTTTT. Encoded protein: CASSLQGSSGELFF.